A selection of T cell receptor beta chains follows, all from one sample in a study of cytomegalovirus exposure and HLA in healthy donors. This table comes from immunoSEQ multiplex PCR, and its TCRdb copy is limited to in-frame clones, with some not included. This sample yields 100,000 to 150,000 clones, of which roughly 79% are seen a single time; around 2% belongs to the top ten. Input material: PBMCs. These receptor sequences come from a woman aged 45-60 years in good health and CMV-seronegative. CDR3s include the opening cysteine and the closing phenylalanine or tryptophan. The D gene is left open where the match is weak. A row's size may be missing; if present it is once, few, many or a size class.

cdr3_aa: CASSYGQGAGEQYF
cdr3_nt: TGCGCCAGCAGCTACGGACAGGGGGCAGGCGAGCAGTACTTC
clone_size: once
d_call: TRBD1
v_call: TRBV5-1
j_call: TRBJ2-7

cdr3_aa: CASNPDRMYYGYTF
cdr3_nt: TGTGCCAGTAACCCGGACAGGATGTACTATGGCTACACCTTC
clone_size: .
d_call: TRBD1
v_call: TRBV19
j_call: TRBJ1-2

cdr3_aa: CASSHRTSGAAETQYF
cdr3_nt: TGTGCCAGCAGTCATAGGACTAGCGGGGCCGCAGAGACCCAGTACTTC
clone_size: once
d_call: TRBD2
v_call: TRBV2
j_call: TRBJ2-5

cdr3_aa: CSVEEPVNEQFF
cdr3_nt: TGCAGCGTTGAAGAACCGGTCAATGAGCAGTTCTTC
clone_size: .
d_call: .
v_call: TRBV29-1
j_call: TRBJ2-1

cdr3_aa: CATEKRAGRHTIYF
cdr3_nt: TGTGCCACCGAAAAGCGGGCAGGGCGACACACCATATATTTT
clone_size: .
d_call: .
v_call: TRBV19
j_call: TRBJ1-3

cdr3_aa: CASTATGGWSNQPQHF
cdr3_nt: TGTGCCAGCACCGCTACAGGGGGCTGGAGCAATCAGCCCCAGCATTTT
clone_size: .
d_call: TRBD1
v_call: TRBV7-2
j_call: TRBJ1-5

cdr3_aa: CASSVGGWQETQYF
cdr3_nt: TGTGCCAGCAGCGTAGGCGGCTGGCAAGAGACCCAGTACTTC
clone_size: .
d_call: .
v_call: TRBV9
j_call: TRBJ2-5

cdr3_aa: CASSSIQGNTEAFF
cdr3_nt: TGTGCCAGCAGTTCGATCCAGGGGAACACTGAAGCTTTCTTT
clone_size: few
d_call: .
v_call: TRBV6-1
j_call: TRBJ1-1

cdr3_aa: CASSQYPLRDTQYF
cdr3_nt: TGTGCCAGCAGCCAATACCCCCTCAGGGATACGCAGTATTTT
clone_size: .
d_call: .
v_call: TRBV7-2
j_call: TRBJ2-3

cdr3_aa: CASSEARASGSYEQYF
cdr3_nt: TGTGCCAGCAGTGAAGCCCGGGCTAGCGGGAGTTACGAGCAGTACTTC
clone_size: .
d_call: TRBD2
v_call: TRBV25-1
j_call: TRBJ2-7

cdr3_aa: CASSLRAGNTIYF
cdr3_nt: TGTGCCAGCAGTCTCAGGGCTGGAAACACCATATATTTT
clone_size: few
d_call: .
v_call: TRBV28
j_call: TRBJ1-3

cdr3_aa: CASSRQGADYGYTF
cdr3_nt: TGTGCCAGCAGTCGCCAGGGGGCGGACTATGGCTACACCTTC
clone_size: .
d_call: TRBD1
v_call: TRBV7-2
j_call: TRBJ1-2

cdr3_aa: CASLGTSGLNEQFF
cdr3_nt: TGTGCCAGCCTCGGGACTAGCGGTCTCAATGAGCAGTTCTTC
clone_size: .
d_call: TRBD2
v_call: TRBV27
j_call: TRBJ2-1

cdr3_aa: CAISESSETNYGYTF
cdr3_nt: TGTGCCATCAGTGAGTCTTCAGAAACTAACTATGGCTACACCTTC
clone_size: .
d_call: .
v_call: TRBV10-3
j_call: TRBJ1-2

cdr3_aa: CSGDRPNTEAFF
cdr3_nt: TGCAGCGGGGACAGACCGAACACTGAAGCTTTCTTT
clone_size: .
d_call: TRBD1
v_call: TRBV29-1
j_call: TRBJ1-1

cdr3_aa: CASSLDYGQGISQPQHF
cdr3_nt: TGTGCCAGCAGCTTAGACTATGGACAGGGGATTTCTCAGCCCCAGCATTTT
clone_size: .
d_call: TRBD1
v_call: TRBV7-2
j_call: TRBJ1-5

cdr3_aa: CSAKRAGELFF
cdr3_nt: TGCAGTGCTAAACGGGCCGGGGAGCTGTTTTTT
clone_size: once
d_call: .
v_call: TRBV20-1
j_call: TRBJ2-2

cdr3_aa: CASSLGLAGGWGNEQFF
cdr3_nt: TGTGCCAGCAGCCTGGGGCTAGCGGGAGGTTGGGGCAATGAGCAGTTCTTC
clone_size: .
d_call: TRBD2
v_call: TRBV7-6
j_call: TRBJ2-1

cdr3_aa: CASSSRGFSIYF
cdr3_nt: TGCGCCAGCAGTTCAAGGGGATTCTCCATATATTTT
clone_size: .
d_call: .
v_call: TRBV10-2
j_call: TRBJ1-3

cdr3_aa: CASSTLIDRSPGNTIYF
cdr3_nt: TGTGCCAGTAGTACCCTCATCGACAGAAGCCCTGGAAACACCATATATTTT
clone_size: .
d_call: .
v_call: TRBV19
j_call: TRBJ1-3

cdr3_aa: CASSYGGYTEAFF
cdr3_nt: TGTGCCAGCAGTTACGGGGGGTACACTGAAGCTTTCTTT
clone_size: .
d_call: .
v_call: TRBV6-6
j_call: TRBJ1-1

cdr3_aa: CASSRGTGGDPTLSVNEQFF
cdr3_nt: TGCGCCAGCAGCCGAGGGACAGGGGGCGATCCCACGTTAAGTGTCAATGAGCAGTTCTTC
clone_size: .
d_call: TRBD1
v_call: TRBV4-3
j_call: TRBJ2-1

cdr3_aa: CASSDRDRGDNQPQHF
cdr3_nt: TGTGCCAGCAGTGACAGGGACAGGGGGGACAATCAGCCCCAGCATTTT
clone_size: .
d_call: TRBD1
v_call: TRBV25-1
j_call: TRBJ1-5

cdr3_aa: CSATAGIEQFF
cdr3_nt: TGCAGTGCTACGGCGGGTATTGAGCAGTTCTTC
clone_size: .
d_call: .
v_call: TRBV20-1
j_call: TRBJ2-1

cdr3_aa: CASSFPTSGTSEQYF
cdr3_nt: TGTGCCAGCAGTTTCCCGACTAGCGGGACTTCCGAGCAGTACTTC
clone_size: .
d_call: TRBD2
v_call: TRBV28
j_call: TRBJ2-7

cdr3_aa: CASSYRTSASYEQYF
cdr3_nt: TGTGCCAGCAGTTACAGGACTAGTGCAAGCTACGAGCAGTACTTC
clone_size: .
d_call: TRBD2
v_call: TRBV27
j_call: TRBJ2-7

cdr3_aa: CASSLNAGGMADTQYF
cdr3_nt: TGTGCCAGCAGCTTAAACGCAGGGGGTATGGCAGATACGCAGTATTTT
clone_size: few
d_call: TRBD1
v_call: TRBV7-9
j_call: TRBJ2-3

cdr3_aa: CASSISINYGYTF
cdr3_nt: TGTGCCAGTAGTATTTCAATTAACTATGGCTACACCTTC
clone_size: .
d_call: .
v_call: TRBV19
j_call: TRBJ1-2

cdr3_aa: CASSHGQENTEAFF
cdr3_nt: TGCGCCAGCAGCCACGGACAGGAGAACACTGAAGCTTTCTTT
clone_size: .
d_call: TRBD1
v_call: TRBV4-3
j_call: TRBJ1-1

cdr3_aa: CASSQESNRVLPQPQNF
cdr3_nt: TGCGCCAGCAGCCAAGAATCGAACAGGGTGCTACCCCAGCCCCAGAATTTT
clone_size: .
d_call: .
v_call: TRBV4-3
j_call: TRBJ1-5

cdr3_aa: CSSSLATGQGTYEQYF
cdr3_nt: TGTTCCAGCAGCTTGGCCACGGGACAGGGGACCTACGAGCAGTACTTC
clone_size: .
d_call: TRBD1
v_call: TRBV7-9
j_call: TRBJ2-7

cdr3_aa: CASSPNTGLNTEAFF
cdr3_nt: TGTGCCAGCAGTCCAAACACAGGGTTAAACACTGAAGCTTTCTTT
clone_size: .
d_call: .
v_call: TRBV11-3
j_call: TRBJ1-1

cdr3_aa: CASSYGQGAGEQFF
cdr3_nt: TGTGCCAGCAGTTACGGACAGGGCGCTGGTGAGCAGTTCTTC
clone_size: .
d_call: TRBD1
v_call: TRBV6-5
j_call: TRBJ2-1

cdr3_aa: CASSEREVSSEAFF
cdr3_nt: TGTGCCAGCAGTGAGCGGGAGGTAAGCTCTGAAGCTTTCTTT
clone_size: .
d_call: .
v_call: TRBV2
j_call: TRBJ1-1

cdr3_aa: CASSLAGDRGPDTEAFF
cdr3_nt: TGTGCCAGCAGCTTAGCCGGGGACAGGGGCCCAGACACTGAAGCTTTCTTT
clone_size: .
d_call: TRBD1
v_call: TRBV7-9
j_call: TRBJ1-1

cdr3_aa: CASTPLRNTGELFF
cdr3_nt: TGTGCCAGCACCCCGTTGCGGAACACCGGGGAGCTGTTTTTT
clone_size: few
d_call: .
v_call: TRBV7-2
j_call: TRBJ2-2

cdr3_aa: CASSKAGGADTQYF
cdr3_nt: TGTGCCAGCAGTAAGGCAGGGGGAGCAGATACGCAGTATTTT
clone_size: .
d_call: TRBD1
v_call: TRBV28
j_call: TRBJ2-3

cdr3_aa: CATSEAFTEQFF
cdr3_nt: TGTGCCACCAGCGAGGCGTTTACTGAGCAGTTCTTC
clone_size: .
d_call: .
v_call: TRBV15
j_call: TRBJ2-1

cdr3_aa: CASSPDRVEASYEQYF
cdr3_nt: TGTGCCAGCAGCCCGGACAGGGTGGAAGCGTCCTACGAGCAGTACTTC
clone_size: .
d_call: TRBD1
v_call: TRBV28
j_call: TRBJ2-7

cdr3_aa: CASSPRVGGGSGPDTQYF
cdr3_nt: TGTGCCAGCTCACCACGGGTCGGCGGGGGTTCTGGTCCAGATACGCAGTATTTT
clone_size: .
d_call: TRBD2
v_call: TRBV18
j_call: TRBJ2-3

cdr3_aa: CASSPPGTAEKLFF
cdr3_nt: TGTGCCAGCAGCCCTCCGGGGACTGCTGAAAAACTGTTTTTT
clone_size: .
d_call: .
v_call: TRBV5-5
j_call: TRBJ1-4

cdr3_aa: CASTHSGTGADTQYF
cdr3_nt: TGCGCCAGCACTCATTCCGGGACAGGGGCAGATACGCAGTATTTT
clone_size: .
d_call: TRBD1
v_call: TRBV5-1
j_call: TRBJ2-3

cdr3_aa: CASSLNSGGAGEQFF
cdr3_nt: TGCGCCAGCAGCTTGAACTCAGGAGGAGCTGGTGAGCAGTTCTTC
clone_size: few
d_call: .
v_call: TRBV5-1
j_call: TRBJ2-1

cdr3_aa: CASSFGWWGNQPQNF
cdr3_nt: TGCGCCAGCAGCTTTGGGTGGTGGGGCAATCAGCCCCAGAATTTT
clone_size: .
d_call: .
v_call: TRBV5-1
j_call: TRBJ1-5

cdr3_aa: CASSYRPGRSTYEQYF
cdr3_nt: TGTGCCAGCAGCTACCGGCCAGGGAGGTCGACCTACGAGCAGTACTTC
clone_size: .
d_call: .
v_call: TRBV28
j_call: TRBJ2-7

cdr3_aa: CASSAGAKNIQYF
cdr3_nt: TGTGCCAGCAGTGCAGGGGCCAAAAACATTCAGTACTTC
clone_size: .
d_call: .
v_call: TRBV6-1
j_call: TRBJ2-4

cdr3_aa: CAISDGNDANTGELFF
cdr3_nt: TGTGCCATCAGTGACGGGAATGACGCGAACACCGGGGAGCTGTTTTTT
clone_size: .
d_call: .
v_call: TRBV10-3
j_call: TRBJ2-2

cdr3_aa: CASSLGLNFGDTQYF
cdr3_nt: TGTGCCAGCAGCTTAGGACTGAATTTTGGGGATACGCAGTATTTT
clone_size: few
d_call: .
v_call: TRBV5-6
j_call: TRBJ2-3

cdr3_aa: CAWSDSGTEAFF
cdr3_nt: TGTGCCTGGAGTGACAGCGGCACTGAAGCTTTCTTT
clone_size: few
d_call: .
v_call: TRBV30
j_call: TRBJ1-1

cdr3_aa: CASSMGTAQRGTQYF
cdr3_nt: TGTGCCAGTAGTATGGGGACAGCACAGAGGGGGACGCAGTATTTT
clone_size: once
d_call: TRBD1
v_call: TRBV19
j_call: TRBJ2-3

cdr3_aa: CASSYSYNTEAFF
cdr3_nt: TGTGCCAGCAGTTACTCGTATAACACTGAAGCTTTCTTT
clone_size: .
d_call: .
v_call: TRBV6-5
j_call: TRBJ1-1

cdr3_aa: CASSRTSGNTGELFF
cdr3_nt: TGTGCCAGCAGTCGTACTAGCGGGAACACCGGGGAGCTGTTTTTT
clone_size: .
d_call: TRBD2
v_call: TRBV7-9
j_call: TRBJ2-2

cdr3_aa: CASTEGLAGEQYF
cdr3_nt: TGTGCCAGCACAGAGGGACTAGCGGGAGAGCAGTACTTC
clone_size: .
d_call: TRBD2
v_call: TRBV2
j_call: TRBJ2-7

cdr3_aa: CASGLETGLHGDNQPQHF
cdr3_nt: TGTGCTAGTGGTTTGGAGACAGGGCTTCATGGGGACAATCAGCCCCAGCATTTT
clone_size: .
d_call: TRBD1
v_call: TRBV12-5
j_call: TRBJ1-5

cdr3_aa: CASRSGNQPQHF
cdr3_nt: TGTGCCAGCAGGTCTGGCAATCAGCCCCAGCATTTT
clone_size: .
d_call: .
v_call: TRBV6-5
j_call: TRBJ1-5

cdr3_aa: CAWRETGLSYGYPF
cdr3_nt: TGTGCCTGGAGGGAGACAGGGTTGAGCTATGGCTACCCCTTC
clone_size: .
d_call: TRBD1
v_call: TRBV30
j_call: TRBJ1-2

cdr3_aa: CASSEALSAGTQSEQYF
cdr3_nt: TGTGCCAGCAGCGAGGCTCTATCAGCCGGGACACAGTCCGAGCAGTACTTC
clone_size: .
d_call: .
v_call: TRBV9
j_call: TRBJ2-7

cdr3_aa: CASSLEGTGDGYTF
cdr3_nt: TGTGCCAGCAGCTTAGAGGGGACAGGGGATGGCTACACCTTC
clone_size: .
d_call: TRBD1
v_call: TRBV7-3
j_call: TRBJ1-2

cdr3_aa: CASSQEGPGTGRAEAFF
cdr3_nt: TGCGCCAGCAGCCAAGAAGGCCCCGGGACAGGGAGGGCTGAAGCTTTCTTT
clone_size: .
d_call: TRBD1
v_call: TRBV4-3
j_call: TRBJ1-1

cdr3_aa: CASSIVSAGLNYGYTF
cdr3_nt: TGTGCCAGTAGTATTGTCTCAGCGGGACTTAACTATGGCTACACCTTC
clone_size: .
d_call: .
v_call: TRBV19
j_call: TRBJ1-2